A selection of T cell receptor beta chains follows, all from one sample in a study of T cell responses to AZD1222 COVID-19 vaccine. Repertoires were generated with immunoSEQ multiplex PCR, while TCRdb's copy carries only in-frame clones and drops some. Of under 200,000 clones listed, more than 70% were seen once; the top ten hold around 5.5%. Sequencing was performed on peripheral blood, taken on day 0 of AZD1222 vaccination. The receptors stem from an adult in good health. Both conserved end residues are part of each CDR3.

>TRBJ1-4|TRBV30
CAWAETNEKLFF
>TRBJ2-2|TRBV6-2/TRBV6-3
CASSLGQGSTGELFF
>TRBJ2-1|TRBV6-4
CASSGGLAYNEQFF
>TRBJ1-5|TRBV21-1
CASSDAHDRLNQPQHF
>TRBJ2-7|TRBV25-1
CASNTGSGNYEQYF
>TRBJ2-4|TRBV28
CASRNRGLDKNIQYF
>TRBJ2-3|TRBV4-2
CASSQVSAGGPDTQYF
>TRBJ1-5|TRBV5-6
CASSLGSQPQHF
>TRBJ1-3|TRBV6-5
CASIRQGISGNTIYF
>TRBJ1-2|TRBV7-2
CASSLRTGGYTF
>TRBJ2-2|TRBV2
CASSRGVRDDGELFF
>TRBJ1-2|TRBV7-9
CASSLGMMDYGYTF
>TRBJ1-5|TRBV5-1
CASSQQGPNQPQHF
>TRBJ2-3|TRBV25-1
CASSAGSTDTQYF
>TRBJ1-5|TRBV14
CASSQRGDLNQPQHF
>TRBJ1-5|TRBV7-2
CASSQRGGSNQPQHF
>TRBJ1-5|TRBV28
CASSATGGGQPQHF
>TRBJ2-3|TRBV6-5
CASSYPGPPTDTQYF
>TRBJ2-1|TRBV24-1
CATSGNRGRVEIF
>TRBJ2-1|TRBV27
CASSLWGGPYNEQFF
>TRBJ1-2|TRBV7-2
CASSLSVLLNYGYTF
>TRBJ2-1|TRBV4-3
CASSLGRAGEGNEQFF
>TRBJ1-1|TRBV2
CASGTGAIMNTEAFF
>TRBJ1-2|TRBV10-3
CAARGSGYTF
>TRBJ1-1|TRBV10-2
CASTQGNTEAFF
>TRBJ2-1|TRBV7-2
CASSLIPWTPRLDEQFF